This TCR beta chain was recorded in a study of blood T cell dynamics during melanoma immunotherapy. Overall study context: Standard first-line treatment here was pembrolizumab or nivolumab plus ipilimumab in metastatic melanoma.

Clones were sequenced by immunoSEQ multiplex PCR, and TCRdb holds only the in-frame ones, with some missing. The repertoire includes 13,000 or so clones, roughly nine tenths of them detected once, and about 3% sits in the top ten. With 6 bases clipped from V and 6 bases from J, the junction kept 8 bases outside the gene matches. The CDR3 extends over 15 amino acids. Germline V lookup: CDR1 MNHEY, CDR2 SVGAGI. Time point specified: pre-treatment baseline. The source is a human donor with melanoma. The chain has TRBV6-5 and TRBJ2-2; 9 bases fit TRBD2. Specimen: blood, collected from a patient treated with checkpoint blockade. CDR3 loop: CASRRGSGSSGELFF. The CDR3, as DNA: TGTGCCAGCAGAAGGGGTAGCGGGAGTTCCGGGGAGCTGTTTTTT.